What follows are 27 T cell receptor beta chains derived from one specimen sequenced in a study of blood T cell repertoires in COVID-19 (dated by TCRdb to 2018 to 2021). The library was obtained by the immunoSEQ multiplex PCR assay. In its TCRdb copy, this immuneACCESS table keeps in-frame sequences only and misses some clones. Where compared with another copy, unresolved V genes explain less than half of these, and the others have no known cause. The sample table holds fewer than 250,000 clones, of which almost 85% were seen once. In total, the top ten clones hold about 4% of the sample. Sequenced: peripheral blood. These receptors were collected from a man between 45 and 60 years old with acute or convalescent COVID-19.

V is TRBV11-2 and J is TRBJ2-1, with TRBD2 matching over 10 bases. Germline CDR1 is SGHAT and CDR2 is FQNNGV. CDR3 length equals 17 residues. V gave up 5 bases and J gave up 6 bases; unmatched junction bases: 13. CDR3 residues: CASSALSLAGAINEQFF. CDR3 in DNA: TGTGCCAGCAGCGCTCTTTCTCTAGCGGGGGCCATCAATGAGCAGTTCTTC.

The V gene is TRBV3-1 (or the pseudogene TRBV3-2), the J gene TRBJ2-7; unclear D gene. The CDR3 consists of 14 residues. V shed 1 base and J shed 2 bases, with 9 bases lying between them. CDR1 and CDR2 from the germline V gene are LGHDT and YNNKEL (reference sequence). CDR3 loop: CASSQGTHPYEQYF. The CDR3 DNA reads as TGTGCCAGCAGCCAAGGAACACACCCCTACGAGCAGTACTTC.

The CDR3 coding sequence is TGTGCCAGCATGTCAGGGGGAGGGCCCCAGCATTTT. It translates to CASMSGGGPQHF. V and J are TRBV28 and TRBJ1-5; 7 bases match TRBD1. V was pared by 7 bases and J by 9 bases, with 6 bases of the junction left unmatched. This CDR3 has 12 residues. The V gene's germline CDR1 is MDHEN and CDR2 SYDVKM.

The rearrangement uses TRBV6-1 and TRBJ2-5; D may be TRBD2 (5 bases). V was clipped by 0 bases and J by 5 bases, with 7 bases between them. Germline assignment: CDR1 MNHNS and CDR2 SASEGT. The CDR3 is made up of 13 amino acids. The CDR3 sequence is CASSEARVETQYF. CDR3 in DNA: TGTGCCAGCAGTGAAGCGAGGGTCGAGACCCAGTACTTC.

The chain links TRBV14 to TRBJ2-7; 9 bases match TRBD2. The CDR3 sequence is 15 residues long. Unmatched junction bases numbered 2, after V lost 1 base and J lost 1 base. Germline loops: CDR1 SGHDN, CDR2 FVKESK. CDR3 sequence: CASSQASGVSYEQYF. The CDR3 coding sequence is TGTGCCAGCAGCCAAGCTAGCGGGGTATCCTACGAGCAGTACTTC.

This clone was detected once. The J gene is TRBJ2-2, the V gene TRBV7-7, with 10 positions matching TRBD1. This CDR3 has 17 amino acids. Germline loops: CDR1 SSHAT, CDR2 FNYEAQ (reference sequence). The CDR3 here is CAPRGDRGLRGTGELFF. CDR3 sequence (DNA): TGTGCTCCCCGGGGGGACAGGGGCCTTCGGGGCACCGGGGAGCTGTTTTTT.

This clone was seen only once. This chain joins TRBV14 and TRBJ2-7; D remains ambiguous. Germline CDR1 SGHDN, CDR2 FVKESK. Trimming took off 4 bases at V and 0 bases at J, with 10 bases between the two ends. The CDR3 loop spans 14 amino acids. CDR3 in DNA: TGTGCCAGCAGCCTCACGACACCCTCCTACGAGCAGTACTTC. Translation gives CASSLTTPSYEQYF.

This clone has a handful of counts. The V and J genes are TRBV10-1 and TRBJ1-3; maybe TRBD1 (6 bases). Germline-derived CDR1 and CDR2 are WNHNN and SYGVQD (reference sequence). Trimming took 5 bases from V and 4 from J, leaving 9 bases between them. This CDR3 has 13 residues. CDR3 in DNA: TGCGCCAGCAGTCCCGGACAGGGAAACACCATATATTTT. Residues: CASSPGQGNTIYF.

CDR3 in DNA: TGTGCCAGCAGCGGACAGGGCGATGAAAAACTGTTTTTT. It translates to CASSGQGDEKLFF. J is TRBJ1-4 and V is TRBV9, with 7 bases aligning to TRBD1. J lost 6 bases, V lost 3 bases, and 2 bases had no gene match. The germline gives CDR1 SGDLS, CDR2 YYNGEE. The CDR3 has 13 amino acids.

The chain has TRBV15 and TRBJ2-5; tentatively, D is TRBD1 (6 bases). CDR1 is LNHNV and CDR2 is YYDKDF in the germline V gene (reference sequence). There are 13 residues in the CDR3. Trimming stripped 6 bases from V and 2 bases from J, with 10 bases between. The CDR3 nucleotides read TGTGCCACCAGACAGGGATCGCAAGAGACCCAGTACTTC. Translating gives CATRQGSQETQYF.

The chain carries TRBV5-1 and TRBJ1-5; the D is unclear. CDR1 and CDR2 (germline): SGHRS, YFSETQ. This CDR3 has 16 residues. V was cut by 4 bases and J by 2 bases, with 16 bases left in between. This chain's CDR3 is CASSADWYSGNQPQHF. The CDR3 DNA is TGCGCCAGCAGCGCCGATTGGTACTCGGGCAATCAGCCCCAGCATTTT. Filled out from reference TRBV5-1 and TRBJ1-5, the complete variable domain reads KAGVTQTPRYLIKTRGQQVTLSCSPISGHRSVSWYQQTPGQGLQFLFEYFSETQRNKGNFPGRFSGRQFSNSRSEMNVSTLELGDSALYLCASSADWYSGNQPQHFGDGTRLSIL.

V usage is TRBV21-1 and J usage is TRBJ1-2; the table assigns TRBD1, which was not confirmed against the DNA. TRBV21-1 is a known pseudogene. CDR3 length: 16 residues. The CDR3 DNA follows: TGTGCCAGCAGCACAACTGACAGGATGGCTTGGGGGGGCTACACCTTC. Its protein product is CASSTTDRMAWGGYTF.

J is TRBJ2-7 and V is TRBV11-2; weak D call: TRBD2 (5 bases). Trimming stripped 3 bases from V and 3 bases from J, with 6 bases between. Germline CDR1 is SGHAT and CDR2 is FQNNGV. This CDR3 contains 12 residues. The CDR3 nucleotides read TGTGCCAGCAGCTTTGAGGGCTACGAGCAGTACTTC. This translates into CASSFEGYEQYF. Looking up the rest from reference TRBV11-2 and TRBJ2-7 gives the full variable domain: EAGVAQSPRYKIIEKRQSVAFWCNPISGHATLYWYQQILGQGPKLLIQFQNNGVVDDSQLPKDRFSAERLKGVDSTLKIQPAKLEDSAVYLCASSFEGYEQYFGPGTRLTVT.

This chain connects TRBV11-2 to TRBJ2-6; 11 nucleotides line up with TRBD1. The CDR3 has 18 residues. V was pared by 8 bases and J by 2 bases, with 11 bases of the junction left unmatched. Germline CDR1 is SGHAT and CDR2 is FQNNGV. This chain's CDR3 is CASGGGQGAGAGANVLTF. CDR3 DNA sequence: TGTGCCAGCGGCGGAGGACAGGGGGCAGGAGCTGGGGCCAACGTCCTGACTTTC. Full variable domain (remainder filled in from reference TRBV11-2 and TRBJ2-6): EAGVAQSPRYKIIEKRQSVAFWCNPISGHATLYWYQQILGQGPKLLIQFQNNGVVDDSQLPKDRFSAERLKGVDSTLKIQPAKLEDSAVYLCASGGGQGAGAGANVLTFGAGSRLTVL.

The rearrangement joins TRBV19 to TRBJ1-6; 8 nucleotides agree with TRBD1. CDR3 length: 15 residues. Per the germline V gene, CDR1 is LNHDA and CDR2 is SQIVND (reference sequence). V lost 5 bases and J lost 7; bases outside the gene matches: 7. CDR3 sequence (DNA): TGTGCCAGTAGTGTGACAGGGGAATGGAATTCACCCCTCCACTTT. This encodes CASSVTGEWNSPLHF. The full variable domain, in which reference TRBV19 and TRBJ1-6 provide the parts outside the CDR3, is DGGITQSPKYLFRKEGQNVTLSCEQNLNHDAMYWYRQDPGQGLRLIYYSQIVNDFQKGDIAEGYSVSREKKESFPLTVTSAQKNPTAFYLCASSVTGEWNSPLHFGNGTRLTVT.

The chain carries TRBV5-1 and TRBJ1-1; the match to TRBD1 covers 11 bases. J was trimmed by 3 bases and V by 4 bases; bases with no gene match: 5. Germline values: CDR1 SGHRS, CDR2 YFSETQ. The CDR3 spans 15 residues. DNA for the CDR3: TGCGCCAGCAGCCGGGGACAGGGGGTCGACACTGAAGCTTTCTTT. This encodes CASSRGQGVDTEAFF.

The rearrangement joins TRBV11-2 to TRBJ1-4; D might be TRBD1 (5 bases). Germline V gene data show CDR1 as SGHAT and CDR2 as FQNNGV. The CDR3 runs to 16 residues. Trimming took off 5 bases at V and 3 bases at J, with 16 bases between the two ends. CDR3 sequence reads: CASSRGSGRANEKLFF. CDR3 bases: TGTGCCAGCAGCCGGGGGTCGGGGAGGGCTAATGAAAAACTGTTTTTT.

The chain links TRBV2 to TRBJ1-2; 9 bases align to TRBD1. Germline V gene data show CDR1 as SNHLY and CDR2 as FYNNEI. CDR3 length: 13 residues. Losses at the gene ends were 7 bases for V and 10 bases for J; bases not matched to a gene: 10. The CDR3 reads CASIGGQGFVYTF. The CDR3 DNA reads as TGTGCCAGCATAGGAGGACAGGGGTTTGTCTACACCTTC.

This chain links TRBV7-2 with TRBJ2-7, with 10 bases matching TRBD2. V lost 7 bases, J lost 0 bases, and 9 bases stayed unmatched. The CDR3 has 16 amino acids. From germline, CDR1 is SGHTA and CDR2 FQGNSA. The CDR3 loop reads CASTRRGLAASYEQYF. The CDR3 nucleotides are TGTGCCAGCACCCGAAGAGGACTAGCGGCCTCCTACGAGCAGTACTTC.

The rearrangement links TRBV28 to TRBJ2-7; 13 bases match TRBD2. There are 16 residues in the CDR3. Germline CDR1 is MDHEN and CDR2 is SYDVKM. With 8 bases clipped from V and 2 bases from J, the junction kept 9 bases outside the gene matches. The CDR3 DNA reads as TGTGCCAGCGGAACTAGCGGGAGGGCCGCGACCTACGAGCAGTACTTC. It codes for CASGTSGRAATYEQYF.

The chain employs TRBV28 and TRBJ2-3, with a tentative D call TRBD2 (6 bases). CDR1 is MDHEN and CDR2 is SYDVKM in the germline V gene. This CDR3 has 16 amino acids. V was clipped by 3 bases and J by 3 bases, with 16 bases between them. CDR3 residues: CASSFSGGVWTDTQYF. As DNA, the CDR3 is TGTGCCAGCAGTTTCTCCGGAGGGGTTTGGACAGATACGCAGTATTTT. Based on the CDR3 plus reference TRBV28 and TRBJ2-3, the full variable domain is DVKVTQSSRYLVKRTGEKVFLECVQDMDHENMFWYRQDPGLGLRLIYFSYDVKMKEKGDIPEGYSVSREKKERFSLILESASTNQTSMYLCASSFSGGVWTDTQYFGPGTRLTVL.

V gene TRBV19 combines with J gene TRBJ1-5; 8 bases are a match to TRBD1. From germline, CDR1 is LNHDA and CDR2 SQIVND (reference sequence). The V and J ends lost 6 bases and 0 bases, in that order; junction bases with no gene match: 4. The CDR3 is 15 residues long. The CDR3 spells CASRQGVVSNQPQHF. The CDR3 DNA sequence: TGTGCCAGTAGACAGGGGGTGGTTAGCAATCAGCCCCAGCATTTT.

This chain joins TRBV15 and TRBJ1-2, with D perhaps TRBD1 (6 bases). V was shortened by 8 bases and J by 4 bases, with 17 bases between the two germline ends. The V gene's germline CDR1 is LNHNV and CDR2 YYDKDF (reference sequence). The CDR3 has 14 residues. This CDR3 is CATQQARTAYGYTF. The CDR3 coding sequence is TGTGCCACCCAGCAAGCCAGGACAGCCTATGGCTACACCTTC.

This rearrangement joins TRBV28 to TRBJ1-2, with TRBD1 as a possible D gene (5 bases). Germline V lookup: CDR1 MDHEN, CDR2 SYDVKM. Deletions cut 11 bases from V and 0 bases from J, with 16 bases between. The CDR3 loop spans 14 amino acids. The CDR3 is CACLSPGANYGYTF. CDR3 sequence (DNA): TGTGCCTGCCTCTCACCGGGGGCTAACTATGGCTACACCTTC.

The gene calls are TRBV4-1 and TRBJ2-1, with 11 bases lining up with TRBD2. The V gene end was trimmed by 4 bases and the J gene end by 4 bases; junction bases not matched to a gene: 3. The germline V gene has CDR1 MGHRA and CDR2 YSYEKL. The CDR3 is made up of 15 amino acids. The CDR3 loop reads CASSPGLAGYNEQFF. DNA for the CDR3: TGCGCCAGCAGCCCCGGACTAGCGGGTTACAATGAGCAGTTCTTC.

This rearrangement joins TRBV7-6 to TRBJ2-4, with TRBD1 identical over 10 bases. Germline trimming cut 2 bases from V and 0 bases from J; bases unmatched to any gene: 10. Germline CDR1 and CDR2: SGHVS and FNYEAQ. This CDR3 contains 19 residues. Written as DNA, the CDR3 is TGTGCCAGCAGCTTAACCGGGACAGGGGACGGACTAGCCAAAAACATTCAGTACTTC. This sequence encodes CASSLTGTGDGLAKNIQYF. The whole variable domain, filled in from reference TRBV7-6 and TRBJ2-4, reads GAGVSQSPRYKVTKRGQDVALRCDPISGHVSLYWYRQALGQGPEFLTYFNYEAQQDKSGLPNDRFSAERPEGSISTLTIQRTEQRDSAMYRCASSLTGTGDGLAKNIQYFGAGTRLSVL.

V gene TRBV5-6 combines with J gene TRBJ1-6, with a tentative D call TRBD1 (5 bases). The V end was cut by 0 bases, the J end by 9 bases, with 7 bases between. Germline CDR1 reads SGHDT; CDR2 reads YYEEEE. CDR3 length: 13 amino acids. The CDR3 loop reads CASSLGQGSPLHF. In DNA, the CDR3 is TGTGCCAGCAGCTTGGGTCAGGGTTCACCCCTCCACTTT.